This T cell receptor (beta chain) originates from a study of T-cell reconstitution after alpha-beta-depleted transplantation in children. Study-level results: From newly produced T cells came most of the T-cell counts and diversity one year after transplant. Several hundred expanded graft clones reportedly supplied alpha-beta T cells about two months after transplant.

The CDR3 covers 16 residues. Germline V gene data show CDR1 as LNHNV and CDR2 as YYDKDF (reference sequence). With V trimmed by 4 bases and J by 2 bases, 5 bases remained unmatched. For TCRbeta, the library was prepared with unique molecular identifiers. MiXCR, applied by TCRdb to the PCR reads, yields one record per CDR3 protein. Here the sample spans more than 400,000 distinct CDR3 sequences, around two fifths being singletons. This clonotype was detected only a few times. Its target is not known. The V and J genes are TRBV15 and TRBJ2-5; TRBD2 matches at 12 bases. The specimen was PBMCs, collected before TCRalphabeta/CD19-depleted stem cell transplant. This TCR was sampled from a girl aged 2-10 years with aplastic anemia, due to receive a stem cell transplant. The CDR3 spells CATSTGTSGPQETQYF. The DNA of the CDR3 is TGTGCCACCAGCACTGGGACTAGCGGGCCTCAAGAGACCCAGTACTTC.